The 9 T cell receptor beta chains below were found in one sample sequenced in a study of blood T cell repertoires in COVID-19. Assay used: immunoSEQ multiplex PCR; TCRdb lists only in-frame clones, some missing. The sample records around 63,000 clones, roughly two thirds being singletons. Sequencing was done on a sample of peripheral blood. Receptors originate from a woman in her 70s with COVID-19, enrolled during active disease.

The rearrangement uses TRBV7-9 and TRBJ1-1; 7 bases are shared with TRBD1. The CDR3 consists of 16 residues. CDR1 is SEHNR, CDR2 FQNEAQ, per germline (reference sequence). Germline trimming cut 2 bases from V and 1 base from J; bases unmatched to any gene: 7. This CDR3 is CASSLQGGPRNTEAFF. The CDR3, as DNA: TGTGCCAGCAGCTTACAAGGGGGCCCTAGGAACACTGAAGCTTTCTTT.

The chain links TRBV10-3 to TRBJ1-4; D gene ambiguous. The length of the CDR3 is 16 residues. CDR1 and CDR2 from the germline V gene are ENHRY and SYGVKD. Trimming took 3 bases from V and 7 from J, leaving 18 bases between them. The CDR3 DNA reads TGTGCCATCAGTGAAGCCCCTGGGAGCCGAGGTGAAAAACTGTTTTTT. Residues: CAISEAPGSRGEKLFF.

The chain couples TRBV10-2 to TRBJ2-1, with 8 bases aligning to TRBD2. The germline V gene encodes CDR1 WSHSY and CDR2 SAAADI. The CDR3 has 15 residues. Germline trimming cut 5 bases from V and 6 bases from J; bases unmatched to any gene: 9. The CDR3 loop is CASSRDSGTSNEQFF. For the CDR3, the DNA is TGCGCCAGCAGTCGGGACTCCGGGACTAGCAATGAGCAGTTCTTC.

This chain links TRBV6-5 with TRBJ2-7, with 8 bases matching TRBD1. V dropped 7 bases and J dropped 4; count of bases not matched to a gene: 9. Germline CDR1 is MNHEY and CDR2 is SVGAGI. The CDR3 extends over 14 amino acids. The CDR3 region has the DNA TGTGCCAGCAAGTTCGGGACAGGAGGTTACGAGCAGTACGTC. It is translated as CASKFGTGGYEQYV.

This rearrangement joins TRBV5-6 to TRBJ2-7; 8 bases line up with TRBD1. The CDR3 has 15 amino acids. V dropped 4 bases and J dropped 4; count of bases not matched to a gene: 10. Germline V gene data show CDR1 as SGHDT and CDR2 as YYEEEE. Written as DNA, the CDR3 is TGTGCCAGCAGCACAGGACAGGGAAAGGGTTACGAGCAGTACTTC. This gives the protein CASSTGQGKGYEQYF.

This clone was observed a handful of times. J is TRBJ2-5 and V is TRBV6-8; 9 bases map to TRBD2. Germline V gives CDR1 MNHGY, CDR2 SAAAGT. The length of the CDR3 is 15 residues. The V segment lost 6 bases and the J segment 3 bases; nucleotides outside the gene matches: 8. CDR3 bases: TGTGCCAGCAGCCAGATTAGCGGGAGAGAAGAGACCCAGTACTTC. This encodes CASSQISGREETQYF.

This rearrangement joins TRBV5-6 to TRBJ1-5, with D hard to call. This CDR3 is built from 16 residues. Germline CDR1 and CDR2: SGHDT and YYEEEE. V was trimmed by 4 bases and J by 0 bases, leaving 14 bases between them. The CDR3 protein is CASSEGPYHSNQPQHF. The DNA of the CDR3 is TGTGCCAGCAGCGAGGGCCCCTACCATAGCAATCAGCCCCAGCATTTT.

V is TRBV7-2 and J is TRBJ1-2; D is perhaps TRBD1 (6 bases). Germline V gene data show CDR1 as SGHTA and CDR2 as FQGNSA. This CDR3 comprises 14 residues. Trimming took off 4 bases at V and 8 bases at J, with 17 bases between the two ends. The CDR3 loop reads CASSSRRQVQGYTF. The CDR3 region has the DNA TGTGCCAGCAGCTCAAGACGACAGGTTCAAGGCTACACCTTC.

The sample holds one count of this clone. The V gene is TRBV29-1, the J gene TRBJ1-4; unclear D gene. Trimming stripped 4 bases from V and 8 bases from J, with 20 bases between. This CDR3 region has 15 residues. The germline gives CDR1 SQVTM, CDR2 ANQGSEA. CDR3 in amino acids: CSVGTFSMGEEKLFF. The CDR3 region has the DNA TGCAGCGTTGGGACCTTCTCGATGGGAGAAGAAAAACTGTTTTTT.